This T cell receptor (beta chain) is drawn from a study of shared clonotypes between healthy human individuals. The table lists this clone with a count of one. There are 17 residues in the CDR3. Per the germline V gene, CDR1 is SGHVS and CDR2 is FNYEAQ. Germline trimming cut 3 bases from V and 4 bases from J; bases unmatched to any gene: 12. The table came from immunoSEQ multiplex PCR; TCRdb's copy has only in-frame clones and leaves some out. The sample lists about 480,000 clones, around 74% occurring once. V gene TRBV7-6 combines with J gene TRBJ2-5, with 9 bases matching TRBD2. The sample comprised PBMCs. The sequence derives from a woman aged 40 to 55 in good health. Some clones in this sample may be carry-over from other donors' samples. CDR3 sequence reads: CASSFGTTAGGLETQYF. The CDR3 nucleotides are TGTGCCAGCAGCTTCGGCACAACGGCGGGAGGGCTAGAGACCCAGTACTTC.